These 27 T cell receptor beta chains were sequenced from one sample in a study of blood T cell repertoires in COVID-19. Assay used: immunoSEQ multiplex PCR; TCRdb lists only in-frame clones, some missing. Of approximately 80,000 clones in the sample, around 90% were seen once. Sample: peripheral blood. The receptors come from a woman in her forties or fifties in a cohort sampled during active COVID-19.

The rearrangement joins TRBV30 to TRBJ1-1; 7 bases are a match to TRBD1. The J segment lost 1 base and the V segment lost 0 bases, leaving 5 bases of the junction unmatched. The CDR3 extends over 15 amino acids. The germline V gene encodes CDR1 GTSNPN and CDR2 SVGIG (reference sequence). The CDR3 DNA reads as TGTGCCTGGAGTGTACTTGACAGGGCGAACACTGAAGCTTTCTTT. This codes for CAWSVLDRANTEAFF.

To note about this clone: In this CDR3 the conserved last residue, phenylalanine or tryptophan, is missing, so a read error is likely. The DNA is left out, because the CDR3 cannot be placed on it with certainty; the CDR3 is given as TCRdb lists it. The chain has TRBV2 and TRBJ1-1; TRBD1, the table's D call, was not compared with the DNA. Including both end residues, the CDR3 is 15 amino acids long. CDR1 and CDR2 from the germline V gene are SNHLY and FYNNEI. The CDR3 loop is CASSDLANTEAFFGR.

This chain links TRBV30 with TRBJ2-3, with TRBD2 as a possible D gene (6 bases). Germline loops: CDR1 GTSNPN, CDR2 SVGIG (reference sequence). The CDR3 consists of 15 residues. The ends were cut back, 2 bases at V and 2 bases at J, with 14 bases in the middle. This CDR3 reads CAWSFGAGFTDTQYF. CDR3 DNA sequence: TGTGCCTGGAGTTTTGGGGCGGGGTTCACAGATACGCAGTATTTT.

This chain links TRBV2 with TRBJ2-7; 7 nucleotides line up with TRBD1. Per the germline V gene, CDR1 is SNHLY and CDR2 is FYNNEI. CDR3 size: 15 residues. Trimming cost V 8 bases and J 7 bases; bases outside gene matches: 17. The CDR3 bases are TGTGCCAGCTGGGCGTGGACAGGCCCTTCTGAGGAGCAGTACTTC. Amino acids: CASWAWTGPSEEQYF.

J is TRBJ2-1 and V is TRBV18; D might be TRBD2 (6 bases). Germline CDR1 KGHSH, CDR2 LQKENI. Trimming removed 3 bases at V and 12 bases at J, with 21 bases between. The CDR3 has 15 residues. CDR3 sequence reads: CASSPLAPTPGGQFF. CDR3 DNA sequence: TGTGCCAGCTCACCCCTAGCGCCTACCCCCGGGGGGCAGTTCTTC.

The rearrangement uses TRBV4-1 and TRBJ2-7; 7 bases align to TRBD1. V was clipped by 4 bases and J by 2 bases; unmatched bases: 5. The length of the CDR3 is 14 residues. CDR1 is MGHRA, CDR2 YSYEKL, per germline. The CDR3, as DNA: TGCGCCAGCAGCCCCGGGACAGCACCCTACGAGCAGTACTTC. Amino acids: CASSPGTAPYEQYF.

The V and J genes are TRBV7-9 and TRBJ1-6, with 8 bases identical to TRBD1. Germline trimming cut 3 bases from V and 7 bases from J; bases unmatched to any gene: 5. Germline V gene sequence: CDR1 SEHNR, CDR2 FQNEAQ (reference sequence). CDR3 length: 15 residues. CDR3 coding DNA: TGTGCCAGCAGCTTCTCGACAGGGGAAAATTCACCCCTCCACTTT. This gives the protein CASSFSTGENSPLHF. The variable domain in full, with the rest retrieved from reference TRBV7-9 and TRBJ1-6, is DTGVSQNPRHKITKRGQNVTFRCDPISEHNRLYWYRQTLGQGPEFLTYFQNEAQLEKSRLLSDRFSAERPKGSFSTLEIQRTEQGDSAMYLCASSFSTGENSPLHFGNGTRLTVT.

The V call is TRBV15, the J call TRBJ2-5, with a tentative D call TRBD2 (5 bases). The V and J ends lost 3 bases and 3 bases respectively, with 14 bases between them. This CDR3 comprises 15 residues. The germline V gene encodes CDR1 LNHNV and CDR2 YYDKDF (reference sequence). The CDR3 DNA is TGTGCCACCAGCAGCGAGCGGCCCCAAGAAGAGACCCAGTACTTC. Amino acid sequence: CATSSERPQEETQYF.

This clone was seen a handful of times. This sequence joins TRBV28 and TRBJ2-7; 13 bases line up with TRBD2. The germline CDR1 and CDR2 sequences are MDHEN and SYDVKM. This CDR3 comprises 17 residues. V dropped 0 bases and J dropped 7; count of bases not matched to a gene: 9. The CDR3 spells CASSLWELAGGPGEQYF. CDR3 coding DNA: TGTGCCAGCAGTTTATGGGAACTAGCGGGAGGGCCGGGTGAGCAGTACTTC.

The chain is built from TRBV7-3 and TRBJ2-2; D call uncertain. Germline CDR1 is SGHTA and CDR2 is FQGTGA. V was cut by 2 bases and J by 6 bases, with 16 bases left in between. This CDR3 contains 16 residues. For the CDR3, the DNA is TGTGCCAGCAGCTTACAGCCGGTGGGCTCTGCCGGGGAGCTGTTTTTT. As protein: CASSLQPVGSAGELFF.

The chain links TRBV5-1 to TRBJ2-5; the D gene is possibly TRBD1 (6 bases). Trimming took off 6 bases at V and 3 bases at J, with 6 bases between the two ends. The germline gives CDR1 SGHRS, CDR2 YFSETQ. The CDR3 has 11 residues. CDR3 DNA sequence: TGCGCCAGCAAGGGGGAAGAGACCCAGTACTTC. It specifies CASKGEETQYF.

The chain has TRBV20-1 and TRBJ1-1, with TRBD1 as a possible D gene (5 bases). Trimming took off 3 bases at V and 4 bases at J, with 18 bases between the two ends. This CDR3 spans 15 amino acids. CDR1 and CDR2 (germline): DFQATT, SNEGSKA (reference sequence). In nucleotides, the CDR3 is TGCAGTGCTAGTGGCCTAATGGGGCGGAGCACTGAAGCTTTCTTT. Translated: CSASGLMGRSTEAFF.

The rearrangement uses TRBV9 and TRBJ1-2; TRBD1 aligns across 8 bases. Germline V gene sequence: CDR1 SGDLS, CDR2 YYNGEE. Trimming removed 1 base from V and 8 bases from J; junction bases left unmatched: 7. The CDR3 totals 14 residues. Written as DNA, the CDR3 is TGTGCCAGCAGCGTAACCCCAGGGGGCGCAGGCTACACCTTC. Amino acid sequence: CASSVTPGGAGYTF. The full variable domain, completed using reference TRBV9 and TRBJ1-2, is DSGVTQTPKHLITATGQRVTLRCSPRSGDLSVYWYQQSLDQGLQFLIQYYNGEERAKGNILERFSAQQFPDLHSELNLSSLELGDSALYFCASSVTPGGAGYTFGSGTRLTVV.

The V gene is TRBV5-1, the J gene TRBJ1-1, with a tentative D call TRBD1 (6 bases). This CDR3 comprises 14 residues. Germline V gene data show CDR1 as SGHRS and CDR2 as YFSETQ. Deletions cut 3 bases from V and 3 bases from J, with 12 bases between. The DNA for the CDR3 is TGCGCCAGCAGCTACCTGGCAGGGGACACTGAAGCTTTCTTT. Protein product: CASSYLAGDTEAFF.

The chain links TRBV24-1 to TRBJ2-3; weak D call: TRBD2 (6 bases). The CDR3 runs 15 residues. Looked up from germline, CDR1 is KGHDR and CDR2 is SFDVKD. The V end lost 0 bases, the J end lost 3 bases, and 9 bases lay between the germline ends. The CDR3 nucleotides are TGTGCCACCAGTGATTTGTCGGGAGCGACAGATACGCAGTATTTT. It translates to CATSDLSGATDTQYF.

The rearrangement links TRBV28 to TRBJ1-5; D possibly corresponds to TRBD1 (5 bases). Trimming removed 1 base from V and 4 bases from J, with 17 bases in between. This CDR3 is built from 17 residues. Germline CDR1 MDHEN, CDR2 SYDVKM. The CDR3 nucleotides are TGTGCCAGCAGTTTATCCCCCTTCCGTCAGGGAAATCAGCCCCAGCATTTT. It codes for CASSLSPFRQGNQPQHF.

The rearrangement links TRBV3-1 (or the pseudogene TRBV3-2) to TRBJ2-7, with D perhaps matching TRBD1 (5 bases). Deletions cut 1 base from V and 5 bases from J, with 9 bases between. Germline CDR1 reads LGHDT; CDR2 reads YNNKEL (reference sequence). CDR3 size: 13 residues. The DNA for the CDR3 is TGTGCCAGCAGCCAAGTAGGGGTCGACGAGCAGTACTTC. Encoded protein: CASSQVGVDEQYF.

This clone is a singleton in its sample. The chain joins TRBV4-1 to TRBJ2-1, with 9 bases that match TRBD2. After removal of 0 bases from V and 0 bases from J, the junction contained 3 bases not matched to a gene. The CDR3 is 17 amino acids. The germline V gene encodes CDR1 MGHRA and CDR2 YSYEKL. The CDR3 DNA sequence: TGCGCCAGCAGCCAAGAGGATAGCGGGAGCTCCTACAATGAGCAGTTCTTC. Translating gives CASSQEDSGSSYNEQFF.

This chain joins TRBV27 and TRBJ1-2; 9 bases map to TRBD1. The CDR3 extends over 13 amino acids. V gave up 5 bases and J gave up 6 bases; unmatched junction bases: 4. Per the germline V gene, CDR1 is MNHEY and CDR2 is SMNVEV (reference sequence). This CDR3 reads CASSLQGADGYTF. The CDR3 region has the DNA TGTGCCAGCAGTCTACAGGGGGCGGATGGCTACACCTTC.

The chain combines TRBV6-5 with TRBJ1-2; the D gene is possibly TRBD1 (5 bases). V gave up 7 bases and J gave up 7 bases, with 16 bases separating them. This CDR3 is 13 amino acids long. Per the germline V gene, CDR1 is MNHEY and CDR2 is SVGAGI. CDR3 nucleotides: TGTGCCAGCACTCGACGGGGGGAAAGTGGCTACACCTTC. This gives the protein CASTRRGESGYTF.

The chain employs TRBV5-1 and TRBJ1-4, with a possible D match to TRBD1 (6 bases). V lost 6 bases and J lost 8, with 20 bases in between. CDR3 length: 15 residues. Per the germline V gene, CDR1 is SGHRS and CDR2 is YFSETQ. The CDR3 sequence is CASTSLAGAGEKLFF. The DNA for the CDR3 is TGCGCCAGCACAAGTCTGGCGGGGGCGGGAGAAAAACTGTTTTTT.

The DNA for the CDR3 is TGTGCCAGCAGTACCCTAAATCAGCCCCAGCATTTT. Its protein product is CASSTLNQPQHF. The chain carries TRBV27 and TRBJ1-5, with D uncertain. The CDR3 has 12 residues. Germline CDR1 and CDR2: MNHEY and SMNVEV (reference sequence). Between the trimmed V and J ends, which lost 5 bases and 4 bases, there was a span of 6 bases.

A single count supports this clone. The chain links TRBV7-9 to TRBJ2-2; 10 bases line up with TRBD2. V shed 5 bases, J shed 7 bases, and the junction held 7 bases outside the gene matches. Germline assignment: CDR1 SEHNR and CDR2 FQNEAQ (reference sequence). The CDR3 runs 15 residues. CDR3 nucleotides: TGTGCCAGCAGCCAGGGAATAGCGGGAGGCGGGGAGCTGTTTTTT. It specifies CASSQGIAGGGELFF.

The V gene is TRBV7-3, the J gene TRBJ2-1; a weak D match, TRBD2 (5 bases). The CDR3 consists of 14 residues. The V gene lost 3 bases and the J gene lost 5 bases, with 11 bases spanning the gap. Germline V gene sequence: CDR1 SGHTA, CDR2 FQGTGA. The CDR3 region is CASSFSGNDNEQFF. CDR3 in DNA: TGTGCCAGCAGCTTTTCCGGGAATGACAATGAGCAGTTCTTC.

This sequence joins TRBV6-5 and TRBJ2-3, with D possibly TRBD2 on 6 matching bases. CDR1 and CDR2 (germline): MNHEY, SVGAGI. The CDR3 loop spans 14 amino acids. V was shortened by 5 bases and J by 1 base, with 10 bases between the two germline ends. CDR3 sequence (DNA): TGTGCCAGCAGTATGGGCGGGGGCACAGATACGCAGTATTTT. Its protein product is CASSMGGGTDTQYF.

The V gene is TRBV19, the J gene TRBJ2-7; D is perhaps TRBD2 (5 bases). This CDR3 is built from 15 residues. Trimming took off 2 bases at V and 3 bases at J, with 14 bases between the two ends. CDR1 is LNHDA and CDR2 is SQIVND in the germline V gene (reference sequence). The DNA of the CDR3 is TGTGCCAGTAGTATAAGGCTAGCTGACAACTACGAGCAGTACTTC. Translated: CASSIRLADNYEQYF.

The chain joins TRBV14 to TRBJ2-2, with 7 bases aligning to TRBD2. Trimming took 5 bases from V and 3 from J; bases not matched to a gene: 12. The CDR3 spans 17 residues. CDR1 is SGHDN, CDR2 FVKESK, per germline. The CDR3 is CASSDPAGATDTGELFF. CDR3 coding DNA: TGTGCCAGCAGCGACCCGGCGGGAGCTACCGACACCGGGGAGCTGTTTTTT.